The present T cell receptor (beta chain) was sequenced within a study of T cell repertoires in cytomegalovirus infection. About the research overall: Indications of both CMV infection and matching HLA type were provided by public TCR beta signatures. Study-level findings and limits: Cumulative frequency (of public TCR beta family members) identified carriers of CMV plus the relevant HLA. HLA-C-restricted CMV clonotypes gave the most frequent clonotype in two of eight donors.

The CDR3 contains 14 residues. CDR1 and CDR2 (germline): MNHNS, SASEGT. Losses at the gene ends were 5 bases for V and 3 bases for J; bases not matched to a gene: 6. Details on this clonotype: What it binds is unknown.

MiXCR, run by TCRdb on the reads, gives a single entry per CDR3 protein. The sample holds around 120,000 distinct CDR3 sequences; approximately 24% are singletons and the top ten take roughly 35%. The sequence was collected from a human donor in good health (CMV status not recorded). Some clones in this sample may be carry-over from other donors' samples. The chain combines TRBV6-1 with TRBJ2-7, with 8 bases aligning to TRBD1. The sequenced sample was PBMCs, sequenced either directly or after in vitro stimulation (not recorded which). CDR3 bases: TGTGCCAGCAGTCAATCGGGACAGGTCTACGAGCAGTACTTC. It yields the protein CASSQSGQVYEQYF.